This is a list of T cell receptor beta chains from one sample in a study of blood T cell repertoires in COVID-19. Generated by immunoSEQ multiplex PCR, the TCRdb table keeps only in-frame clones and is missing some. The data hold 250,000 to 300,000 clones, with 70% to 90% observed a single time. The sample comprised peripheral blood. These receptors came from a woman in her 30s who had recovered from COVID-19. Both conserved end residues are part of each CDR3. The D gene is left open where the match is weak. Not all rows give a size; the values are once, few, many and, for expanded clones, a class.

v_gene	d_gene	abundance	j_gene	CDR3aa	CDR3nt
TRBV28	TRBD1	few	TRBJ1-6	CASSLEQGYSSPLHF	TGTGCCAGCAGTTTGGAACAGGGGTACAGTTCACCCCTCCACTTT
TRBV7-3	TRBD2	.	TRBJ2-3	CASNRGERESTDTQYF	TGTGCCAGCAACCGTGGGGAGCGGGAGAGCACAGATACGCAGTATTTT
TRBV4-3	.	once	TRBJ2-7	CASSQDARSSYEQYF	TGCGCCAGCAGCCAAGATGCGAGGAGCTCCTACGAGCAGTACTTC
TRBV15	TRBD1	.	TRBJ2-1	CATSRARSGGLDEQFF	TGTGCCACCAGCAGAGCACGGTCAGGGGGCTTAGATGAGCAGTTCTTC
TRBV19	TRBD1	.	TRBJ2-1	CASSTRQGYGDEQFF	TGTGCCAGTAGTACTAGACAGGGGTATGGGGATGAGCAGTTCTTC
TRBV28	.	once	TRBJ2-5	CASSSGGALGETQYF	TGTGCCAGCAGTTCTGGGGGGGCGCTCGGAGAGACCCAGTACTTC
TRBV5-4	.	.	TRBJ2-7	CASSTQGGLSYEQYF	TGTGCCAGCAGCACACAGGGTGGGCTCTCCTACGAGCAGTACTTC
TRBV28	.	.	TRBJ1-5	CASSLSLSSNQPQHF	TGTGCCAGCAGTTTAAGCCTGAGCAGCAATCAGCCCCAGCATTTT
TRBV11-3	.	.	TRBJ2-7	CASSLDSGRYYEQYF	TGTGCCAGCAGCTTAGATTCGGGGAGATACTACGAGCAGTACTTC
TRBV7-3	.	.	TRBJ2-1	CASSDGLGRYNEQFF	TGTGCCAGCAGCGACGGACTGGGCCGCTACAATGAGCAGTTCTTC
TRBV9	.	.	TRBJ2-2	CASRDQQSNTGELFF	TGTGCCAGCAGAGACCAACAGAGCAACACCGGGGAGCTGTTTTTT
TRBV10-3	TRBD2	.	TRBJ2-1	CAISESPPLAGAYNEQFF	TGTGCCATCAGTGAGTCCCCCCCACTAGCGGGGGCTTACAATGAGCAGTTCTTC
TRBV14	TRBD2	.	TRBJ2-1	CASSQDRLAGVEQFF	TGTGCCAGCAGCCAAGATAGACTAGCGGGGGTCGAGCAGTTCTTC
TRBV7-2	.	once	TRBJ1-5	CASSLQSNQPQHF	TGTGCCAGCAGCTTACAGAGCAATCAGCCCCAGCATTTT
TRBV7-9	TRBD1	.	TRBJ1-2	CASSLAQGAYGYTF	TGTGCCAGCAGCTTAGCACAGGGGGCCTATGGCTACACCTTC
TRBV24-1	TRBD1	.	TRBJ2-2	CATSDLGTGVNTGELFF	TGTGCCACCAGTGATTTAGGGACAGGGGTAAACACCGGGGAGCTGTTTTTT
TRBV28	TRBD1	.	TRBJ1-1	CASRTQGQGAYTEAFF	TGTGCCAGCAGAACCCAGGGACAGGGGGCGTACACTGAAGCTTTCTTT
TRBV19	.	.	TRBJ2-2	CASNPGNTGELFF	TGTGCCAGTAACCCAGGGAACACCGGGGAGCTGTTTTTT
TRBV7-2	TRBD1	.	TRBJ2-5	CASSPHRTGGGRETQYF	TGTGCCAGCAGCCCCCACCGGACAGGGGGCGGTAGAGAGACCCAGTACTTC
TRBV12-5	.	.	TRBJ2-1	CASGLYPAGGEQFF	TGTGCTAGTGGTTTGTACCCCGCCGGGGGTGAGCAGTTCTTC
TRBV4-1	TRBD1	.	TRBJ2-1	CASSRSRFQTGGAVNEQFF	TGCGCCAGCAGCCGCTCTCGATTTCAGACAGGGGGCGCGGTCAATGAGCAGTTCTTC
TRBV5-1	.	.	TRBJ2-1	CASTLRGANEQFF	TGCGCCAGCACACTGCGCGGGGCCAATGAGCAGTTCTTC
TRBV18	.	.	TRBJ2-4	CASSPPFQGLAKNIQYF	TGTGCCAGCTCACCACCTTTTCAGGGACTAGCCAAAAACATTCAGTACTTC
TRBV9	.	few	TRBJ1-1	CASSVGLMNTEAFF	TGTGCCAGCAGCGTTGGACTCATGAACACTGAAGCTTTCTTT
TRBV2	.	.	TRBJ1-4	CASSDEIATNEKLFF	TGTGCCAGCAGTGACGAGATCGCAACTAATGAAAAACTGTTTTTT
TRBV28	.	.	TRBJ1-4	CASSHYSDTEKLFF	TGTGCCAGCAGTCATTACTCTGATACCGAAAAACTGTTTTTT
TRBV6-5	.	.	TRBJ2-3	CASRANGFSGDTQYF	TGTGCCAGCAGGGCGAACGGGTTTTCGGGAGATACGCAGTATTTT
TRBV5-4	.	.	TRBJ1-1	CASSSTTENTEAFF	TGTGCCAGCAGCTCCACGACAGAGAACACTGAAGCTTTCTTT
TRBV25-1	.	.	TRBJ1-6	CASSEGAGSPLHF	TGTGCCAGCAGTGAAGGAGCGGGTTCACCCCTCCACTTT
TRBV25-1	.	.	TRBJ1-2	CASSENQRRFGYTF	TGTGCCAGCAGCGAAAATCAACGGAGGTTTGGCTACACCTTC
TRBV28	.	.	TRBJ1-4	CASSLQGNNEKLFF	TGTGCCAGCAGTTTACAGGGAAATAATGAAAAACTGTTTTTT
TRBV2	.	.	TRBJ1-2	CASSEGRNYGYTF	TGTGCCAGCAGTGAGGGGAGGAACTATGGCTACACCTTC
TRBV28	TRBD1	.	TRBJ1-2	CASSFVGGDGYTF	TGTGCCAGCAGTTTTGTAGGGGGCGACGGCTACACCTTC
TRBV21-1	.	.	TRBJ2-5	CASSKCPGTGRETQYF	TGTGCCAGCAGCAAATGCCCCGGGACAGGGAGGGAGACCCAGTACTTC
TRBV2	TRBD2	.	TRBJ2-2	CATGARGRGFTGELFF	TGTGCCACCGGGGCCCGCGGGCGGGGGTTCACCGGGGAGCTGTTTTTT
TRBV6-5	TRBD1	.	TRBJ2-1	CASGQGQDNEQFF	TGTGCCAGTGGACAGGGACAGGACAATGAGCAGTTCTTC
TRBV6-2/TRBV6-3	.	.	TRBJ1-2	CASSYRSANYGYTF	TGTGCCAGCAGTTACCGCAGTGCTAACTATGGCTACACCTTC
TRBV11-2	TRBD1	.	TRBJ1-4	CASGRDSNEKLFF	TGTGCCAGCGGCCGGGACAGTAATGAAAAACTGTTTTTT
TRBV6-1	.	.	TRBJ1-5	CASTPHPSQPQHF	TGTGCCAGCACACCCCATCCCAGTCAGCCCCAGCATTTT
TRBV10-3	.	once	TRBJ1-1	CAISEGGTNTEAFF	TGTGCCATCAGTGAGGGGGGCACGAACACTGAAGCTTTCTTT
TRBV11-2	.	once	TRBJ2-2	CASSISGTGELFF	TGTGCCAGCAGCATCAGTGGCACCGGGGAGCTGTTTTTT
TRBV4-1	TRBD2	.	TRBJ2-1	CASSTGLAGGNEQFF	TGCGCCAGCAGCACGGGACTAGCGGGGGGGAATGAGCAGTTCTTC
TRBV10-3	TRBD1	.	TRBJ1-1	CAVRVDRMNTEAFF	TGTGCCGTAAGAGTGGACAGGATGAACACTGAAGCTTTCTTT
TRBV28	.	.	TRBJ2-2	CASTELGELFF	TGTGCCAGCACTGAGCTCGGGGAGCTGTTTTTT
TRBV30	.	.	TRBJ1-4	CAWRPGVHEKLFF	TGTGCCTGGAGGCCAGGGGTACATGAAAAACTGTTTTTT
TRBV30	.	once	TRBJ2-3	CAWSDFAGTDTQYF	TGTGCCTGGAGTGACTTCGCGGGGACAGATACGCAGTATTTT
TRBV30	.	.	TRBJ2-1	CAWSSGSSYNEQFF	TGTGCCTGGAGTTCGGGGAGCTCCTACAATGAGCAGTTCTTC
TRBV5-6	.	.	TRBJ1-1	CASVQAGGAMNTEAFF	TGTGCCAGCGTCCAGGCAGGAGGGGCCATGAACACTGAAGCTTTCTTT
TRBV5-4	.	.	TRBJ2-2	CASSLAGLAMNTGELFF	TGTGCCAGCAGCTTGGCCGGGCTAGCTATGAACACCGGGGAGCTGTTTTTT
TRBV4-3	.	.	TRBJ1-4	CASSQDWIRATNEKLFF	TGCGCCAGCAGCCAAGATTGGATCAGGGCAACTAATGAAAAACTGTTTTTT
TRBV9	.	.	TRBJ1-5	CASSVDAGHQPQHF	TGTGCCAGCAGCGTAGACGCAGGGCATCAGCCCCAGCATTTT